A single sample gave rise to the 28 T cell receptor beta chains below, sequenced in a study of molecular identifiers for immune sequencing clone quantification. TCRdb re-called the PCR reads through MiXCR, storing one row per CDR3 protein. The repertoire consists of about 510,000 distinct CDR3 sequences, with roughly 25% occurring once and the leading ten covering roughly 0.77%. Material: naive CD8+ T cells from blood, with Jurkat cell RNA spiked in. As for subset: FACS-sorted CD8+CD4-CCR7+CD45RA+ naive T cells. These receptors came from a human donor in good health. Some libraries in this study had Jurkat cell RNA spiked in.

The chain joins TRBV12-3 or TRBV12-4 to TRBJ2-1; perhaps D is TRBD1 or TRBD2 (6 bases each). This CDR3 is 16 amino acids long. V lost 5 bases to trimming and J lost 5 bases, with 19 bases between them. The CDR3 loop is CASSASWRGVHNEQFF. The CDR3 nucleotides are TGTGCCAGCAGTGCGTCCTGGAGGGGGGTTCACAATGAGCAGTTCTTC.

Concerning this clonotype itself: A clone one base away is much larger, so this may be a read error. The conserved phenylalanine or tryptophan normally closing the CDR3 is absent here, so this likely arose from a read error. Written as DNA, the CDR3 is TGTGCCAGCAGCTTGAGCGTCAGCTCCTACGAGCAGTACTCC. Translating gives CASSLSVSSYEQYS. The J gene is TRBJ2-7, the V gene TRBV5-5, with D hard to call. The CDR3 length is 14 residues. V was clipped by 1 base and J by 0 bases, with 8 bases between them. Germline V gene sequence: CDR1 SGHKS, CDR2 YYEKEE (reference sequence).

CDR3 bases: TGTGCCAGCAGTTATTTCTCGGGTACAGGATACGAGCAGTACTTC. Encoded protein: CASSYFSGTGYEQYF. V gene TRBV6-5 combines with J gene TRBJ2-7, with a tentative D call TRBD1 (5 bases). V was cut by 3 bases and J by 4 bases, with 16 bases left in between. This CDR3 region has 15 residues. Germline V lookup: CDR1 MNHEY, CDR2 SVGAGI.

The table lists this clonotype with many counts. The V and J genes are TRBV6-4 and TRBJ1-1, with 7 bases aligning to TRBD1. The V segment lost 3 bases and the J segment 3 bases; nucleotides outside the gene matches: 4. The CDR3 is 14 amino acids. Germline V lookup: CDR1 MRHNA, CDR2 SNTAGT. As DNA, the CDR3 is TGTGCCAGCAGTGAGTGGCAGGGGGACACTGAAGCTTTCTTT. It yields the protein CASSEWQGDTEAFF.

This sequence joins TRBV5-4 and TRBJ1-1, with a tentative D call TRBD1 (5 bases). The V gene lost 0 bases and the J gene lost 0 bases, with 12 bases spanning the gap. Looked up from germline, CDR1 is SGHNT and CDR2 is YYREEE (reference sequence). This CDR3 is built from 16 residues. Here the CDR3 reads CASSLDRPGVNTEAFF. CDR3 in DNA: TGTGCCAGCAGCTTGGACAGGCCGGGGGTGAACACTGAAGCTTTCTTT.

This clonotype was counted only a few times. The rearrangement uses TRBV12-3 or TRBV12-4 and TRBJ1-1, with D possibly TRBD1 on 5 matching bases. The CDR3 spans 13 residues. The germline V and J ends were trimmed by 5 bases and 5 bases, with 12 bases remaining between them. CDR3 sequence reads: CASSDRQTTEAFF. DNA for the CDR3: TGTGCCAGCAGTGATCGACAGACGACTGAAGCTTTCTTT.

This clonotype has more than one count but fewer than ten. This rearrangement joins TRBV4-1 to TRBJ2-5; perhaps TRBD2 as D (5 bases). The CDR3 covers 17 residues. Germline-derived CDR1 and CDR2 are MGHRA and YSYEKL. Trimming left V 3 bases short and J 2 bases short, with 19 bases between. DNA for the CDR3: TGCGCCAGCAGCCAGGGAGCGTTTTTGCAAAAACAAGAGACCCAGTACTTC. Amino acid sequence: CASSQGAFLQKQETQYF.

The sample holds many counts of this clonotype. This chain uses TRBV7-9 with TRBJ1-1, with unresolved D. In germline, CDR1 is SEHNR, CDR2 FQNEAQ (reference sequence). The V gene lost 4 bases and the J gene lost 3 bases, with 9 bases spanning the gap. This CDR3 is 13 amino acids long. CDR3 sequence reads: CASSSLGYTEAFF. CDR3 nucleotide sequence: TGTGCCAGCAGCTCCTTGGGTTACACTGAAGCTTTCTTT.

This clonotype turned up a few times. A read error may explain this, as a much larger clone is one base away. The chain uses TRBV27 and TRBJ2-3; D unresolved. V lost 6 bases and J 0 bases, leaving 7 bases between the germline ends. The CDR3 extends over 13 amino acids. Germline V gene sequence: CDR1 MNHEY, CDR2 SMNVEV (reference sequence). The CDR3 loop reads CASSPMSTDTQYF. In nucleotides, the CDR3 is TGTGCCAGCAGCCCCATGAGCACAGATACGCAGTATTTT.

The sample holds many counts of this clonotype. V and J are TRBV11-2 and TRBJ2-7, with D perhaps TRBD1 or TRBD2 (6 bases each). CDR3 size: 15 residues. The V gene's germline CDR1 is SGHAT and CDR2 FQNNGV. The V end was cut by 5 bases, the J end by 1 base, with 15 bases between. The CDR3 spells CASSPPWGASYEQYF. The DNA of the CDR3 is TGTGCCAGCAGCCCGCCCTGGGGGGCGTCCTACGAGCAGTACTTC.

The chain employs TRBV12-3 or TRBV12-4 and TRBJ2-5; D is perhaps TRBD1 or TRBD2 (5 bases each). Trimming left V 3 bases short and J 1 base short, with 12 bases between. This CDR3 comprises 15 residues. In DNA form, the CDR3 reads TGTGCCAGCAGTTTGGTGGGACGCCTCCAAGAGACCCAGTACTTC. It codes for CASSLVGRLQETQYF.

The chain links TRBV19 to TRBJ1-5; 10 bases are a match to TRBD1. V dropped 1 base and J dropped 3; count of bases not matched to a gene: 3. This CDR3 has 16 amino acids. CDR1 is LNHDA, CDR2 SQIVND, per germline (reference sequence). DNA for the CDR3: TGTGCCAGTAGTATAGGGGACAGGGGATTCAATCAGCCCCAGCATTTT. Encoded protein: CASSIGDRGFNQPQHF.

The J gene is TRBJ2-3, the V gene TRBV11-2; 10 bases align to TRBD1. V lost 1 base, J lost 4 bases, and 11 bases stayed unmatched. The germline V gene has CDR1 SGHAT and CDR2 FQNNGV. The CDR3 covers 18 residues. DNA for the CDR3: TGTGCCAGCAGCTTAGCTCCCCTGACAGGGGGCTTGGCAGATACGCAGTATTTT. Residues: CASSLAPLTGGLADTQYF.

The chain employs TRBV7-2 and TRBJ2-7; D is possibly TRBD1 or TRBD2 (5 bases each). CDR3 length: 17 amino acids. Germline values: CDR1 SGHTA, CDR2 FQGNSA. The V end lost 2 bases, the J end lost 4 bases, and 21 bases lay between the germline ends. CDR3 sequence reads: CASSLTEPGRVVYEQYF. The DNA of the CDR3 is TGTGCCAGCAGCTTAACAGAACCGGGACGGGTCGTGTACGAGCAGTACTTC.

The chain employs TRBV4-1 and TRBJ2-1; a weak D match, TRBD2 (6 bases). Germline V CDR1 and CDR2: MGHRA, YSYEKL. Trimming took 4 bases from V and 6 from J, leaving 10 bases between them. This CDR3 has 13 amino acids. CDR3 sequence reads: CASSPSTSNEQFF. DNA of the CDR3: TGCGCCAGCAGCCCGTCGACTAGCAATGAGCAGTTCTTC.

This clonotype showed up many times. This rearrangement joins TRBV12-5 to TRBJ1-4, with TRBD1 as a possible D gene (6 bases). From germline, CDR1 is LGHNT and CDR2 FRNRAP. The CDR3 runs to 18 residues. V was cut by 0 bases and J by 3 bases, with 17 bases left in between. DNA for the CDR3: TGTGCTAGTGGTTTGGTATCATGGGGGCCCGCCGCTAATGAAAAACTGTTTTTT. As protein: CASGLVSWGPAANEKLFF.

In its sample, this clonotype was seen a few times. The V call is TRBV4-1, the J call TRBJ2-7; a weak D match, TRBD2 (6 bases). Trimming shortened V by 1 base and J by 4 bases, and 14 bases separated the two germline ends. This CDR3 has 15 residues. Germline assignment: CDR1 MGHRA and CDR2 YSYEKL. The CDR3 sequence is CASSQASTGGYEQYF. The CDR3 nucleotides are TGCGCCAGCAGCCAAGCGTCTACTGGGGGGTACGAGCAGTACTTC.

In this sample, this clonotype turned up many times. The chain has TRBV28 and TRBJ2-6; unclear D gene. This CDR3 comprises 17 residues. V was pared by 6 bases and J by 0 bases, with 15 bases between. Per germline, CDR1 MDHEN and CDR2 SYDVKM. CDR3 sequence (DNA): TGTGCCAGCAGCCAAGAAGCGCCCTTCTCTGGGGCCAACGTCCTGACTTTC. It translates to CASSQEAPFSGANVLTF.

This clonotype was picked up a small number of times. The rearrangement uses TRBV12-2 and TRBJ2-5; the table gives TRBD2 as D, unverified against the DNA. TRBV12-2 is an annotated pseudogene. The CDR3 totals 16 residues. The chain's CDR3 is CASNPGTSGRGETQYF. CDR3 bases: TGTGCAAGTAACCCCGGGACTAGCGGGAGAGGGGAGACCCAGTACTTC.

This clonotype has a handful of counts. The chain joins TRBV5-6 to TRBJ1-1, with D perhaps TRBD1 (5 bases). Germline-derived CDR1 and CDR2 are SGHDT and YYEEEE. Trimming cost V 0 bases and J 9 bases, with 9 bases left between them. The CDR3 contains 12 residues. CDR3 sequence reads: CASSLADTKAFF. CDR3 nucleotides: TGTGCCAGCAGCTTGGCGGACACAAAAGCTTTCTTT.

This chain uses TRBV6-5 with TRBJ2-7; perhaps TRBD1 as D (5 bases). There are 16 residues in the CDR3. The germline V gene encodes CDR1 MNHEY and CDR2 SVGAGI. The ends were cut back, 2 bases at V and 4 bases at J, with 18 bases in the middle. CDR3 region: CASSYRASAGFYEQYF. The CDR3 DNA sequence: TGTGCCAGCAGTTACCGAGCATCTGCAGGGTTTTACGAGCAGTACTTC.

The chain links TRBV27 to TRBJ2-7, with a tentative D call TRBD2 (5 bases). The CDR3 is 14 amino acids. Germline values: CDR1 MNHEY, CDR2 SMNVEV (reference sequence). V lost 4 bases to trimming and J lost 1 base, with 11 bases between them. DNA for the CDR3: TGTGCCAGCAGTTGGGAGAGTTCGTCCTACGAGCAGTACTTC. Protein sequence: CASSWESSSYEQYF.

This clonotype was found many times. The chain combines TRBV5-6 with TRBJ2-7, with a possible D match to TRBD2 (5 bases). CDR3 length: 15 residues. Germline values: CDR1 SGHDT, CDR2 YYEEEE. The germline V and J ends were trimmed by 3 bases and 3 bases, with 16 bases remaining between them. The CDR3: CASSWGPGKDYEQYF. The CDR3, as DNA: TGTGCCAGCAGCTGGGGTCCCGGGAAGGACTACGAGCAGTACTTC.

This chain joins TRBV30 and TRBJ1-6, with unresolved D. CDR1 GTSNPN and CDR2 SVGIG come from the germline V gene (reference sequence). The V end was cut by 2 bases, the J end by 10 bases, with 18 bases between. This CDR3 comprises 15 residues. CDR3 protein: CAWSPYLTPKSPLHF. In DNA, the CDR3 is TGTGCCTGGAGTCCCTACTTAACGCCGAAATCACCCCTCCACTTT.

Only a few counts were recorded for this clonotype. The rearrangement uses TRBV28 and TRBJ2-7; unclear D gene. The V and J ends lost 3 bases and 5 bases respectively, with 5 bases between them. The CDR3 is 11 amino acids. Germline values: CDR1 MDHEN, CDR2 SYDVKM. In DNA form, the CDR3 reads TGTGCCAGCAGTTTGATCCACGAGCAGTACTTC. The encoded protein is CASSLIHEQYF.

The gene calls are TRBV7-9 and TRBJ1-6, with 10 bases that match TRBD1. V shed 4 bases and J 10 bases; nucleotides not matched to a gene: 7. CDR1 and CDR2 from the germline V gene are SEHNR and FQNEAQ (reference sequence). There are 15 residues in the CDR3. The CDR3 DNA reads as TGTGCCAGCAGCTACTCGACAGGGGGCGACTCACCCCTCCACTTT. It encodes CASSYSTGGDSPLHF. Combining the CDR3 with reference TRBV7-9 and TRBJ1-6 gives the whole variable domain DTGVSQNPRHKITKRGQNVTFRCDPISEHNRLYWYRQTLGQGPEFLTYFQNEAQLEKSRLLSDRFSAERPKGSFSTLEIQRTEQGDSAMYLCASSYSTGGDSPLHFGNGTRLTVT.

The table lists this clonotype with many counts. The CDR3: CASSLVVEDTQYF. In nucleotides, the CDR3 is TGTGCCAGCAGCTTAGTAGTTGAAGATACGCAGTATTTT. The chain employs TRBV7-9 and TRBJ2-3; D uncertain. V was trimmed by 1 base and J by 5 bases, leaving 7 bases between them. Germline CDR1 SEHNR, CDR2 FQNEAQ (reference sequence). This CDR3 has 13 residues. The full variable domain, rest sourced from reference TRBV7-9 and TRBJ2-3, is DTGVSQNPRHKITKRGQNVTFRCDPISEHNRLYWYRQTLGQGPEFLTYFQNEAQLEKSRLLSDRFSAERPKGSFSTLEIQRTEQGDSAMYLCASSLVVEDTQYFGPGTRLTVL.

This chain connects TRBV27 to TRBJ2-7; possibly TRBD1 for D (6 bases). The V gene lost 8 bases and the J gene lost 0 bases, with 11 bases spanning the gap. This CDR3 contains 13 residues. The germline gives CDR1 MNHEY, CDR2 SMNVEV (reference sequence). The CDR3 here is CASGPGVSYEQYF. For the CDR3, the DNA is TGTGCCAGCGGGCCAGGGGTCTCCTACGAGCAGTACTTC.